This TCR beta chain comes out of a study of blood T cell repertoires in COVID-19. Study details: The United States, Italy and Spain were the sources of the acute and convalescent COVID-19 samples.

This clone was detected a few times. CDR3 length equals 14 residues. The germline gives CDR1 MGHRA, CDR2 YSYEKL. Trimming removed 0 bases from V and 3 bases from J; junction bases left unmatched: 0. Participants, about 18 to 100 years old, spanned about 26 US areas. Resolution of symptoms, clearance, or two negative PCRs was present in recovered Cohort 3 donors. TCRdb's table, derived via immunoSEQ multiplex PCR, lists solely in-frame clones and lacks some. The sample lists around 150,000 clones, around 81% seen once, with under 7% in the top ten. This TCR derives from a man in his forties or fifties who had recovered from COVID-19. The sequencing input was PBMCs or T cells enriched from blood (not recorded which). The chain has TRBV4-1 and TRBJ2-7; 9 nucleotides agree with TRBD1. As DNA, the CDR3 is TGCGCCAGCAGCCAAGAGGACAGGGGCTACGAGCAGTACTTC. Translating it yields CASSQEDRGYEQYF.